This T cell receptor (beta chain) is from a study of identical twins. One entry per CDR3 protein results from TCRdb running MiXCR on the 5' RACE reads. The repertoire consists of 600,000 to 700,000 distinct CDR3 sequences, with over 20% occurring once and the leading ten covering 4.3%. A remark on this clonotype: The antigen is unknown.

V was clipped by 0 bases and J by 9 bases; unmatched bases: 10. Germline V lookup: CDR1 LNHNV, CDR2 YYDKDF (reference sequence). The CDR3 spans 17 residues. General study results and limits: It was out-of-frame TCR alpha sharing in monozygotic twins that models underestimated.

This same sample was also part of a study on T cells expressing NK-cell markers. That work adds: The study found these clonotypes also leading the CD3+CD56-NKG2C+ fraction in a handful of donors.

The TCR comes from a young woman in good health. Sequencing used PBMCs. The V call is TRBV15, the J call TRBJ2-3; TRBD2 agrees at 12 bases. The CDR3, as DNA: TGTGCCACCAGCAGAGATTCCCTAGCGGGAGGGAGCGAGACGCAGTATTTT. It translates to CATSRDSLAGGSETQYF.